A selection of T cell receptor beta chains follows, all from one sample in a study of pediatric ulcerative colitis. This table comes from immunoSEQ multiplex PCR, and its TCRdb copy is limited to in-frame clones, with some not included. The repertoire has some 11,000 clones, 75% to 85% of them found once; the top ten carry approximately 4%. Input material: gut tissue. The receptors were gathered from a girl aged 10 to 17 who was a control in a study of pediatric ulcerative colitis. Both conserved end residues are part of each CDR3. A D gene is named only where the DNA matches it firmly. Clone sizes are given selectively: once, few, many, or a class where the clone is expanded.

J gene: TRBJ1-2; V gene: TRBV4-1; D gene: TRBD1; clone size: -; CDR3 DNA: TGCGCCAGCAGCCTAATATTAACAGGGGGCTATGGCTACACCTTC; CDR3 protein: CASSLILTGGYGYTF
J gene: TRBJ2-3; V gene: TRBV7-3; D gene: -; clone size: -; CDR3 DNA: TGTGCCAGCAGCTTAACGGGGGCAGCAAGCACAGATACGCAGTATTTT; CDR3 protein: CASSLTGAASTDTQYF
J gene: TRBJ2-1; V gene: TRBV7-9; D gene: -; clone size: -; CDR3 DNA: TGTGCCAGCAGCTTAATCCAGCTTGAGCAGTTCTTC; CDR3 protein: CASSLIQLEQFF
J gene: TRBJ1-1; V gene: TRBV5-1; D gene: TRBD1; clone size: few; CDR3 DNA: TGCGCCAGCACTGGACAGGGGAACACTGAAGCTTTCTTT; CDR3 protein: CASTGQGNTEAFF
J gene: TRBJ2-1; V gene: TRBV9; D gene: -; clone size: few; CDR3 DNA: TGTGCCAGCAGGGGGAAAGAAGGGGGTGACCACAATGAGCAGTTCTTC; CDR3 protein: CASRGKEGGDHNEQFF
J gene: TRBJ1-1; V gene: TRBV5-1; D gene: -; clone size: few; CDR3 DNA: TGCGCCAGCAGTCGGTCGGCGGCGAACACTGAAGCTTTCTTT; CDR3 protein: CASSRSAANTEAFF
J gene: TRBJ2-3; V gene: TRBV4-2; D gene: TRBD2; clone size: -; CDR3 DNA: TGTGCCAGCAGCCAGGACACTAGCGCGAGCACAGATACGCAGTATTTT; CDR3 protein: CASSQDTSASTDTQYF
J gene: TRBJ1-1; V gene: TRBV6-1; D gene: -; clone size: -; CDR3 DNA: TGTGCCAGCAACCTCTGGAACACTGAAGCTTTCTTT; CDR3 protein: CASNLWNTEAFF
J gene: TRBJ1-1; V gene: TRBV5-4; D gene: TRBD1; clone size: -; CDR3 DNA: TGTGCCAGCAGCCAACCCAGGGGGGCGAGCACTGAAGCTTTCTTT; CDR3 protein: CASSQPRGASTEAFF
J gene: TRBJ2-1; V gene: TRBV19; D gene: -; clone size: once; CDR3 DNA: TGTGCCAGTAGGACAGACAGTATACCCTACAATGAGCAGTTCTTC; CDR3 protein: CASRTDSIPYNEQFF
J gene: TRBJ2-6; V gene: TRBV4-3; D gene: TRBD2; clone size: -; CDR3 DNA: TGCGCCAGCAGCCAAGATGGGGGGGCTGGGGCCAACGTCCTGACTTTC; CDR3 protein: CASSQDGGAGANVLTF
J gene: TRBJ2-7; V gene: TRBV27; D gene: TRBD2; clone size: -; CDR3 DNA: TGTGCCAGCAGTTCCCCTGCTAGCGGGAGTTTATACGAGCAGTACTTC; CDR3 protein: CASSSPASGSLYEQYF
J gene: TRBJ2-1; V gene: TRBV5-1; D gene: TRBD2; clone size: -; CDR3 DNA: TGCGCCAGCAGCTTGGAACTAGCGGGAGGAAAGGGTTACAATGAGCAGTTCTTC; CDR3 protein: CASSLELAGGKGYNEQFF
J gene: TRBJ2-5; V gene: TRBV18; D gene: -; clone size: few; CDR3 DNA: TGTGCCAGCTCACCAATGGAGACCCAGTACTTC; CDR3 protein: CASSPMETQYF
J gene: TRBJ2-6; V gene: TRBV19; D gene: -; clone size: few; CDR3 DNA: TGTGCCTCCAGGGTTATCTCTGGGGCCAACGTCCTGACTTTC; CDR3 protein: CASRVISGANVLTF
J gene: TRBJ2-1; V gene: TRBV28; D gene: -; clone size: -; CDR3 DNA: TGTGCCAGCAGAAAGGCAGTCATTAACAATGAGCAGTTCTTC; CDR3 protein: CASRKAVINNEQFF
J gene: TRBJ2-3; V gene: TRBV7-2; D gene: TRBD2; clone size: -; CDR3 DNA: TGTGCCAGCAGCCATCAACCGGGGGCGGGAGGTACAGATACGCAGTATTTT; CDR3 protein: CASSHQPGAGGTDTQYF
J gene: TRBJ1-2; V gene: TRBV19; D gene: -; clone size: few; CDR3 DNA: TGTGCCAGTACTGGCGGTCGATACTATGGCTACACCTTC; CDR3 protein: CASTGGRYYGYTF
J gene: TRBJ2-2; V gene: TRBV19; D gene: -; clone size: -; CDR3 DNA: TGTGCCAGTGACAGGGGACTAGGCGGGGAGCTGTTTTTT; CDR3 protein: CASDRGLGGELFF
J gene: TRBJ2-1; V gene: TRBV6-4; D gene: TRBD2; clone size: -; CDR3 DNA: TGTGCCAGCAGTGCACGACTAGCGGGAGACAATGAGCAGTTCTTC; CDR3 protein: CASSARLAGDNEQFF
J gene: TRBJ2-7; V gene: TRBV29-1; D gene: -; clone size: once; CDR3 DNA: TGCAGCGTCCGCCTCTCCTACGAGCAGTACTTC; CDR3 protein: CSVRLSYEQYF
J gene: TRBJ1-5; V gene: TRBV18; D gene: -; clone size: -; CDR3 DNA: TGTGCCAGCTCACCCGCTAGAATAGACGGATATAGCAATCAGCCCCAGCATTTT; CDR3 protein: CASSPARIDGYSNQPQHF
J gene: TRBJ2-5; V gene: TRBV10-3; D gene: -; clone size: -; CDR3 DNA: TGTGCCTCCGGACTAACCGAAGAGACCCAGTACTTC; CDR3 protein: CASGLTEETQYF
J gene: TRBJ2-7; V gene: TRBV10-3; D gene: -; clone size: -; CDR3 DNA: TGTGCCATCAGTCCGGGCCCTCGGGAGCAGTACTTC; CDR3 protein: CAISPGPREQYF
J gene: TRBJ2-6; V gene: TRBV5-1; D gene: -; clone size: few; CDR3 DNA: TGCGCCAGCAGCTTAGCTGGGGCAGGGGCCAACGTCCTGACTTTC; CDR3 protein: CASSLAGAGANVLTF
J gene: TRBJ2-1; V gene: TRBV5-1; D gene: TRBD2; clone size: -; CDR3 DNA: TGCGCCAGCAGCTCCCGGGGGAGCGGGAGGGCCCCCCGAGATGAGCAGTTCTTC; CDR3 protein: CASSSRGSGRAPRDEQFF
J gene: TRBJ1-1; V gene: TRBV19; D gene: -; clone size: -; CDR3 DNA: TGTGCCAGTAGGGAACCCGGGGCAATTGAAGCTTTCTTT; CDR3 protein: CASREPGAIEAFF
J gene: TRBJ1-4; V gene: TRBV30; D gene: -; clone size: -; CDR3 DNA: TGTGCCTGGAGTGAGAAACCGGGACACCCGACGATTGGTGAAAAACTGTTTTTT; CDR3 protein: CAWSEKPGHPTIGEKLFF
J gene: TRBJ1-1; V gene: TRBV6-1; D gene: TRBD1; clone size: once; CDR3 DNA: TGTGCCAGCAGGGGACAGGGTGAGGACGCTTTCTTT; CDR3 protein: CASRGQGEDAFF
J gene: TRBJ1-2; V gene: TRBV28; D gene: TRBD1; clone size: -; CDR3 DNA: TGTGCCAGCAGCTCCGGGACAGGGACTCTTGCGGGGGGATATGGCTACACCTTC; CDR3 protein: CASSSGTGTLAGGYGYTF
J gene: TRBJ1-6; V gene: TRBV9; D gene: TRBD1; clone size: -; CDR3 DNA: TGTGCCAGCAGTCCTGGGACAGGGAAGGGCTCACCCCTCCACTTT; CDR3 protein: CASSPGTGKGSPLHF
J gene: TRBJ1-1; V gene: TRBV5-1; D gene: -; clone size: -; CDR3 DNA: TGCGCCAGCAGCCGTGTTGGCACTGAAGCTTTCTTT; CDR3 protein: CASSRVGTEAFF
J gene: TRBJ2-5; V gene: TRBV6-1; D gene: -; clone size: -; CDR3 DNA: TGTGCCAGCACCCCGGACCCCCGCAGGACCCAGTACTTC; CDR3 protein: CASTPDPRRTQYF
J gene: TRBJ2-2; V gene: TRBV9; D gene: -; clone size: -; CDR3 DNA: TGTGCCAGCAGCGTAGATGAGGGGACGTACACCGGGGAGCTGTTTTTT; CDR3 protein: CASSVDEGTYTGELFF
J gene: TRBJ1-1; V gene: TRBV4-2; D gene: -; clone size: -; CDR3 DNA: TGTGCCAGCAGCCAAGATAGCGGTAGGGGAACTGAAGCTTTCTTT; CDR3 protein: CASSQDSGRGTEAFF
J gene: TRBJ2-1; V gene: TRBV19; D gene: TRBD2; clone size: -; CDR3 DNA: TGTGCCAGTAGTATATCCAGCGGGAGTGGGTACAATGAGCAGTTCTTC; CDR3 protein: CASSISSGSGYNEQFF
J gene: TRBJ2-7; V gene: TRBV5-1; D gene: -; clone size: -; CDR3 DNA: TGCGCCAGCAGCTTGGCGGCAGGGGGAGGCGAGCAGTACTTC; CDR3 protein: CASSLAAGGGEQYF
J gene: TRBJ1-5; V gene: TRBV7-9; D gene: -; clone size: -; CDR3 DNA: TGTGCCAGCAGCCCAACGAGGGGGGGGATCAATCAGCCCCAGCATTTT; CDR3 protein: CASSPTRGGINQPQHF
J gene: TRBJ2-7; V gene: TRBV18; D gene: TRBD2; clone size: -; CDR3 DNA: TGTGCCAGCTCCGAACAAGGTTCCGGGACTAGCGGGAGTATAGACGAGCAGTACTTC; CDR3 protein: CASSEQGSGTSGSIDEQYF
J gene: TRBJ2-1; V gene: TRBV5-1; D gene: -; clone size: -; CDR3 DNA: TGCGCCAGCAGCCGCTCGGGACAACGCGCCTACAATGAGCAGTTCTTC; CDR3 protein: CASSRSGQRAYNEQFF
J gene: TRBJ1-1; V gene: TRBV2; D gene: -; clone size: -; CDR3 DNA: TGTGCCAGCAGGGCCATATCGGAGAGGCGGACTGAAGCTTTCTTT; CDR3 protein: CASRAISERRTEAFF
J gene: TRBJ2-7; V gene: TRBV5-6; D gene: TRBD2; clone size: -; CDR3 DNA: TGTGCCAGCAGCGGAAGCGGGGGCACCTCCTACGAGCAGTACTTC; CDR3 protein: CASSGSGGTSYEQYF
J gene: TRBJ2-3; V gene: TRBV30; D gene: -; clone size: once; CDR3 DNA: TGTGCCTGCGCCTCGCTAGCAGGATATTACACAGATACGCAGTATTTT; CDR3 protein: CACASLAGYYTDTQYF
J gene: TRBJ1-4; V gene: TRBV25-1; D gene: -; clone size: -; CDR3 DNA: TGTGCCAGCAGTACGGGGGGGGAAAAACTGTTTTTT; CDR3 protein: CASSTGGEKLFF
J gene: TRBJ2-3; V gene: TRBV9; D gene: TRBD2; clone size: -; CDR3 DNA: TGTGCCAGCAGCGTCAGAGGGCACCCGGGACTAGCGGGAGGGGCAGATACGCAGTATTTT; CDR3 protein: CASSVRGHPGLAGGADTQYF
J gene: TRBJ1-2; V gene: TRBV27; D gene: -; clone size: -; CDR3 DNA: TGTGCCAGCAGTTTAGAACCACGCTATGGCTACACCTTC; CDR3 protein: CASSLEPRYGYTF
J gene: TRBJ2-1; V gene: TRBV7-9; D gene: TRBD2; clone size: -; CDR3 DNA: TGTGCCAGCAGCTTGAGGACTAGCGGGATTCCCTTAAACAATGAGCAGTTCTTC; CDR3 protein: CASSLRTSGIPLNNEQFF
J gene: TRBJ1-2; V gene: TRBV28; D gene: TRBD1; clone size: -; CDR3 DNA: TGTGCCAGCAGTTTATCGGACAGGGTAAAGGATGGCTACACCTTC; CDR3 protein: CASSLSDRVKDGYTF
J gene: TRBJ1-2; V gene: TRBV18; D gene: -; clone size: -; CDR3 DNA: TGTGCCAGCTCACCGGCGGGGGGCCCTACCTATGGCTACACCTTC; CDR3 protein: CASSPAGGPTYGYTF
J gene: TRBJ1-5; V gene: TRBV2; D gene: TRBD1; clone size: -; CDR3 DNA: TGTGCCAGCACCCTAGGGGACAGGGGAAATCAGCCCCAGCATTTT; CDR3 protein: CASTLGDRGNQPQHF
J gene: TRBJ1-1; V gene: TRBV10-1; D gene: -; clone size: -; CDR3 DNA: TGCGCCAGCAGTGATGGGGGTTCGGGAACTGAAGCTTTCTTT; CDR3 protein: CASSDGGSGTEAFF